This T cell receptor (beta chain) was found in a study of T cells in severe cutaneous drug reactions. TCR subtype-specific primers in iRepertoire multiplex PCR prepared libraries for bulk and single-cell sequencing. Each CDR3 protein gets one entry in TCRdb, which reprocessed the multiplex PCR reads and gives no DNA. This sample's table has approximately 7,600 distinct CDR3 sequences. In germline, CDR1 is LGHDT, CDR2 YNNKEL (reference sequence). This CDR3 region has 13 residues. Carbamazepine had induced Stevens-Johnson syndrome or toxic epidermal necrolysis in the sequenced donors. The sample taken for sequencing was cells from a skin blister. This chain uses TRBV3-1 with TRBJ1-2; with no DNA, the TCRdb D assignment of TRBD1 cannot be verified. This receptor was obtained from a human donor with a severe cutaneous adverse drug reaction. CDR3 amino acids: CASFGTGTYGYTF.